The 25 T cell receptor beta chains in this list originate from one sample, sequenced in a study of blood T cell repertoires in COVID-19. Here immunoSEQ multiplex PCR was the method, and the copy in TCRdb shows in-frame clones only, minus some. The sample has over 250,000 clones, around nine tenths seen once. Specimen: peripheral blood. These receptor sequences come from a woman aged 55-70 years with acute or convalescent COVID-19.

The table lists this clone with a count of one. V gene TRBV19 combines with J gene TRBJ1-1; perhaps TRBD1 as D (5 bases). This CDR3 contains 13 residues. V was clipped by 3 bases and J by 5 bases, with 10 bases between them. The germline gives CDR1 LNHDA, CDR2 SQIVND (reference sequence). The CDR3, as DNA: TGTGCCAGTAGTATCAGGGATAGGACTGAAGCTTTCTTT. Its translation is CASSIRDRTEAFF.

This chain joins TRBV28 and TRBJ2-5; maybe TRBD2 (5 bases). Deletions cut 6 bases from V and 1 base from J, with 12 bases between. CDR3 size: 14 residues. The V gene's germline CDR1 is MDHEN and CDR2 SYDVKM. CDR3 residues: CASRPTAAQETQYF. In nucleotides, the CDR3 is TGTGCCAGCAGGCCTACAGCGGCCCAAGAGACCCAGTACTTC.

The chain uses TRBV5-1 and TRBJ1-2; no clear D gene. Germline V gene data show CDR1 as SGHRS and CDR2 as YFSETQ. This CDR3 is 14 amino acids long. V was trimmed by 2 bases and J by 6 bases, leaving 14 bases between them. CDR3 residues: CASSFSDISDGYTF. As DNA, the CDR3 is TGCGCCAGCAGCTTCTCTGACATTTCGGATGGCTACACCTTC.

The chain uses TRBV27 and TRBJ1-2; no reliable D call. Germline V gives CDR1 MNHEY, CDR2 SMNVEV (reference sequence). V gave up 6 bases and J gave up 2 bases, with 10 bases separating them. The CDR3 is 13 amino acids. Here the CDR3 DNA reads TGTGCCAGCAGAACAGCAGTAAACTATGGCTACACCTTC. Amino acid sequence: CASRTAVNYGYTF.

This clone was recorded once. The chain joins TRBV7-2 to TRBJ2-2, with a tentative D call TRBD2 (6 bases). This CDR3 has 14 residues. Germline V gives CDR1 SGHTA, CDR2 FQGNSA. The ends were cut back, 2 bases at V and 8 bases at J, with 12 bases in the middle. CDR3 residues: CASSLSLREGELFF. The CDR3 DNA reads TGTGCCAGCAGCTTATCCCTCCGGGAGGGGGAGCTGTTTTTT.

The chain recombines TRBV5-1 with TRBJ1-6; no firm D call. Germline CDR1 reads SGHRS; CDR2 reads YFSETQ. The CDR3 totals 15 residues. The V gene lost 2 bases and the J gene lost 7 bases, with 13 bases spanning the gap. CDR3 sequence reads: CASSFEGLGNSPLHF. DNA of the CDR3: TGCGCCAGCAGCTTTGAGGGTTTAGGAAATTCACCCCTCCACTTT.

V gene TRBV27 combines with J gene TRBJ2-1, with 9 bases that match TRBD2. Looked up from germline, CDR1 is MNHEY and CDR2 is SMNVEV (reference sequence). J was trimmed by 6 bases and V by 7 bases; bases with no gene match: 13. The CDR3 has 16 amino acids. CDR3 nucleotides: TGTGCCAGCACCCCGAGGGCGGGAGGGCTCATCAATGAGCAGTTCTTC. Translated: CASTPRAGGLINEQFF.

CDR3 bases: TGTGCCTGGACCCTTGAACGGACTAGCAGGTCTTACAATGAGCAGTTCTTC. Translation: CAWTLERTSRSYNEQFF. This chain links TRBV30 with TRBJ2-1; 8 bases are shared with TRBD2. Germline assignment: CDR1 GTSNPN and CDR2 SVGIG (reference sequence). J gave up 4 bases and V 4 bases, and 15 bases lay outside the gene matches. This CDR3 spans 17 amino acids.

The genes are TRBV30 and TRBJ1-3, with D tentatively TRBD1 (5 bases). This CDR3 is 11 amino acids long. Trimming took off 4 bases at V and 9 bases at J, with 10 bases between the two ends. Germline loops: CDR1 GTSNPN, CDR2 SVGIG (reference sequence). CDR3 region: CAWNLGGTIYF. Here the CDR3 DNA reads TGTGCCTGGAATCTCGGGGGCACCATATATTTT. Combining the CDR3 with reference TRBV30 and TRBJ1-3 gives the whole variable domain SQTIHQWPATLVQPVGSPLSLECTVEGTSNPNLYWYRQAAGRGLQLLFYSVGIGQISSEVPQNLSASRPQDRQFILSSKKLLLSDSGFYLCAWNLGGTIYFGEGSWLTVV.

The chain has TRBV7-2 and TRBJ2-5, with 9 bases that match TRBD1. CDR1 is SGHTA and CDR2 is FQGNSA in the germline V gene. The V gene end was trimmed by 5 bases and the J gene end by 5 bases; junction bases not matched to a gene: 9. The CDR3 extends over 15 amino acids. CDR3 in DNA: TGTGCCAGCAGCCAGTCCGGGACAGGGAGGGAGACCCAGTACTTC. It codes for CASSQSGTGRETQYF.

The V call is TRBV18, the J call TRBJ2-5; the match to TRBD1 covers 7 bases. The V gene's germline CDR1 is KGHSH and CDR2 LQKENI. The CDR3 totals 13 residues. V dropped 2 bases and J dropped 4; count of bases not matched to a gene: 1. The CDR3 sequence: CASSPDRAETQYF. CDR3 nucleotides: TGTGCCAGCTCACCAGACAGGGCAGAGACCCAGTACTTC.

This clone was seen a single time. The chain carries TRBV6-6 and TRBJ2-7; the D gene is possibly TRBD1 (6 bases). Per the germline V gene, CDR1 is MNHNY and CDR2 is SVGAGI (reference sequence). V lost 3 bases to trimming and J lost 2 bases, with 11 bases between them. The CDR3 sequence is 14 residues long. CDR3 in DNA: TGTGCCAGCAGTTATATCGACAGGACCTACGAGCAGTACTTC. Translating it yields CASSYIDRTYEQYF.

V gene TRBV6-5 combines with J gene TRBJ1-6; D is ambiguous. Germline assignment: CDR1 MNHEY and CDR2 SVGAGI. With 6 bases removed from V and 5 bases from J, the gap between germline ends came to 11 bases. The CDR3 length is 14 residues. CDR3 protein: CASRRVGNNSPLHF. CDR3 sequence (DNA): TGTGCCAGCAGGAGGGTTGGAAATAATTCACCCCTCCACTTT.

The rearrangement uses TRBV14 and TRBJ1-1; tentative D call: TRBD1 (5 bases). V lost 1 base, J lost 11 bases, and 17 bases lay in between. Germline assignment: CDR1 SGHDN and CDR2 FVKESK. The CDR3 sequence is 14 residues long. The CDR3 spells CASSQVETRVAAFF. In nucleotides, the CDR3 is TGTGCCAGCAGCCAAGTAGAAACCAGGGTTGCGGCTTTCTTT.

V is TRBV27 and J is TRBJ2-7, with TRBD2 identical over 9 bases. CDR1 MNHEY and CDR2 SMNVEV come from the germline V gene (reference sequence). The CDR3 extends over 14 amino acids. Germline trimming cut 3 bases from V and 6 bases from J; bases unmatched to any gene: 6. The CDR3: CASSFSGSRREQYF. CDR3 in DNA: TGTGCCAGCAGTTTTAGCGGGAGCCGGCGCGAGCAGTACTTC.

The genes are TRBV3-1 (or the pseudogene TRBV3-2) and TRBJ1-1; D may be TRBD1 (6 bases). V was cut by 0 bases and J by 4 bases, with 12 bases left in between. Per the germline V gene, CDR1 is LGHDT and CDR2 is YNNKEL (reference sequence). The CDR3 runs 15 residues. The DNA for the CDR3 is TGTGCCAGCAGCCAAGAGCACAGGGAGAGCACTGAAGCTTTCTTT. This gives the protein CASSQEHRESTEAFF.

This clone was seen a few times. CDR3 sequence reads: CASRVSAYYGYTF. The CDR3 DNA reads TGTGCCAGCAGGGTCAGTGCCTACTATGGCTACACCTTC. The V and J genes are TRBV11-2 and TRBJ1-2; D not certain. Germline assignment: CDR1 SGHAT and CDR2 FQNNGV. The CDR3 runs to 13 residues. Between the trimmed V and J ends, which lost 6 bases and 3 bases, there was a span of 11 bases.

This rearrangement joins TRBV27 to TRBJ2-7; 11 bases fit TRBD2. Germline assignment: CDR1 MNHEY and CDR2 SMNVEV (reference sequence). The CDR3 has 11 residues. This CDR3 is CETSGVTGQYF. The CDR3 bases are TGTGAGACTAGCGGGGTGACGGGGCAGTACTTC.

This chain connects TRBV5-1 to TRBJ1-4; a weak D match, TRBD1 (5 bases). CDR3 length: 15 residues. Germline values: CDR1 SGHRS, CDR2 YFSETQ. V lost 1 base and J lost 4, with 11 bases in between. CDR3 loop: CASSLTGLSNEKLFF. In DNA, the CDR3 is TGCGCCAGCAGCTTGACAGGCCTTAGTAATGAAAAACTGTTTTTT.

The chain links TRBV6-2 or TRBV6-3 to TRBJ1-5; D may be TRBD1 (5 bases). Trimming shortened V by 6 bases and J by 3 bases, and 24 bases separated the two germline ends. Germline CDR1 is MNHEY and CDR2 is SVGEGT. CDR3 size: 18 residues. The CDR3 here is CASSPRTGLLMPNQPQHF. The CDR3 nucleotides read TGTGCCAGCAGCCCTCGCACGGGACTCCTAATGCCCAATCAGCCCCAGCATTTT.

The chain recombines TRBV5-5 with TRBJ2-7; 10 nucleotides align to TRBD1. The V segment lost 6 bases and the J segment 2 bases; nucleotides outside the gene matches: 11. CDR3 length: 16 amino acids. Germline V CDR1 and CDR2: SGHKS, YYEKEE (reference sequence). The CDR3 here is CASTRGGTGVTYEQYF. The CDR3 DNA reads TGTGCCAGCACCCGGGGGGGGACAGGGGTCACCTACGAGCAGTACTTC.

The CDR3 spells CASSQDPGLGANVLTF. The CDR3 region has the DNA TGCGCCAGCAGCCAAGATCCAGGCCTTGGGGCCAACGTCCTGACTTTC. The chain joins TRBV4-3 to TRBJ2-6; no clear D gene. V lost 0 bases to trimming and J lost 3 bases, with 9 bases between them. The CDR3 runs 16 residues. The germline V gene encodes CDR1 LGHNA and CDR2 YSLEER.

This sequence joins TRBV4-3 and TRBJ2-7; D may be TRBD1 (6 bases). CDR3 length: 15 amino acids. The V end was cut by 4 bases, the J end by 0 bases, with 13 bases between. Germline V gene lookup returns CDR1 LGHNA and CDR2 YSLEER. CDR3 amino acids: CASSRMIGGSYEQYF. CDR3 DNA: TGCGCCAGCAGCCGAATGATAGGGGGCTCCTACGAGCAGTACTTC.

The chain combines TRBV27 with TRBJ1-5, with unresolved D. There are 13 residues in the CDR3. Germline CDR1 and CDR2: MNHEY and SMNVEV (reference sequence). With 3 bases removed from V and 6 bases from J, the gap between germline ends came to 9 bases. The CDR3 loop reads CASSLTVRQPQHF. The CDR3 DNA reads TGTGCCAGCAGTTTGACTGTTCGTCAGCCCCAGCATTTT.

This clone was recorded once. The genes are TRBV28 and TRBJ1-1; D uncertain. V gave up 7 bases and J gave up 1 base, with 4 bases separating them. The CDR3 totals 11 residues. Germline V CDR1 and CDR2: MDHEN, SYDVKM. The CDR3 DNA follows: TGTGCCAGCACCAGGAACACTGAAGCTTTCTTT. Its protein product is CASTRNTEAFF.